The clone carrying this T cell receptor (beta chain) counts as medium-sized. The record originates from a study of immune characterization of retroperitoneal liposarcoma. TCRdb passed the PCR reads through MiXCR, listing each CDR3 protein once. The table lists 9,500 to 13,000 distinct CDR3 sequences, 27% of them singletons. Specimen: tumor tissue. The clonotype comes from a female donor with retroperitoneal liposarcoma.

The CDR3 is CASSPRGGETQYF. DNA of the CDR3: TGTGCCAGCAGCCCCCGAGGGGGGGAGACCCAGTACTTC. The J gene is TRBJ2-5, the V gene TRBV6-1; D assignment may be TRBD1 or TRBD2 (6 bases each). CDR3 length: 13 amino acids. The V end was cut by 6 bases, the J end by 5 bases, with 13 bases between. Germline V CDR1 and CDR2: MNHNS, SASEGT.